This T cell receptor beta chain was found in a study of T cells in narcolepsy. Findings of the study overall: Autoreactive clone sequences were missing from some blood memory CD4+ repertoires. HCRT-specific and TRIB2-specific autoreactive clonotypes appeared among same-patient CSF and blood CD4+ clonotypes.

V lost 3 bases, J lost 2 bases, and 4 bases stayed unmatched. The CDR3 contains 15 residues. From germline, CDR1 is SGHDT and CDR2 YYEEEE. A note on this clone: What it binds is not known.

Sequenced by immunoSEQ multiplex PCR; TCRdb stores in-frame clones only, minus some. Among some 15,000 clones listed, over 75% were seen once. Source material: memory (CD45RA-) CD4+ T cells from blood. This TCR derives from a human donor in good health. The chain joins TRBV5-6 to TRBJ2-1; 8 bases agree with TRBD1. In nucleotides, the CDR3 is TGTGCCAGCAGCTCTCGGACAGGGACCTACAATGAGCAGTTCTTC. Its translation is CASSSRTGTYNEQFF. Full variable domain (outside the CDR3, taken from reference TRBV5-6 and TRBJ2-1): DAGVTQSPTHLIKTRGQQVTLRCSPKSGHDTVSWYQQALGQGPQFIFQYYEEEERQRGNFPDRFSGHQFPNYSSELNVNALLLGDSALYLCASSSRTGTYNEQFFGPGTRLTVL.